Presented here are 28 T cell receptor beta chains from one specimen sequenced in a study of blood T cells in healthy people across ages. Primers used in a second PCR of about 7 to 12 cycles were a sample-barcoded 5' primer and a J-beta primer mix. A single record per CDR3 protein comes from TCRdb applying MiXCR to the 5' RACE reads. The sample includes approximately 1,100,000 distinct CDR3 sequences, roughly 45% of them seen just once. The sequencing sample was made of blood. These receptors all stem from a woman aged 55-69 years in good health.

This clonotype was observed a handful of times. Written as DNA, the CDR3 is TGTGCCAGCCGTGTTTCCACGGTGGGATATTATAGCAATCAGCCCCAGCATTTT. Its protein is CASRVSTVGYYSNQPQHF. V and J are TRBV9 and TRBJ1-5; D gene unclear. The V gene lost 7 bases and the J gene lost 0 bases, with 23 bases spanning the gap. The germline CDR1 and CDR2 sequences are SGDLS and YYNGEE. This CDR3 has 18 amino acids.

This sequence joins TRBV7-3 and TRBJ2-1; D possibly corresponds to TRBD2 (5 bases). The length of the CDR3 is 16 residues. V lost 5 bases to trimming and J lost 3 bases, with 17 bases between them. Germline CDR1 SGHTA, CDR2 FQGTGA. CDR3 DNA: TGTGCCAGCAGCCCAGAAAGCGGAGACTTCTACAATGAGCAGTTCTTC. As protein: CASSPESGDFYNEQFF.

This chain joins TRBV3-1 and TRBJ2-2, with TRBD2 matching over 10 bases. Germline-derived CDR1 and CDR2 are LGHDT and YNNKEL (reference sequence). The CDR3 has 18 amino acids. Trimming took 0 bases from V and 6 from J; bases not matched to a gene: 10. CDR3 loop: CASSQDKSLAGVAGELFF. CDR3 bases: TGTGCCAGCAGCCAAGATAAAAGCCTAGCGGGAGTGGCCGGGGAGCTGTTTTTT. The whole variable domain, remainder taken from reference TRBV3-1 and TRBJ2-2, is DTAVSQTPKYLVTQMGNDKSIKCEQNLGHDTMYWYKQDSKKFLKIMFSYNNKELIINETVPNRFSPKSPDKAHLNLHINSLELGDSAVYFCASSQDKSLAGVAGELFFGEGSRLTVL.

This clonotype has just a few counts. The V and J genes are TRBV12-3 or TRBV12-4 and TRBJ2-7; TRBD2 aligns across 15 bases. The CDR3 is 14 amino acids. Unmatched junction bases numbered 3, after V lost 6 bases and J lost 6 bases. CDR3 DNA: TGTGCCAGCAGAGAGGGACTAGCGGGAGGCGAGCAGTACTTC. Amino acid sequence: CASREGLAGGEQYF.

About this clonotype: A read error may be the cause here, since a much bigger clone is one base away. V and J are TRBV6-5 and TRBJ1-2; D is perhaps TRBD1 (5 bases). The CDR3 has 12 residues. The germline V and J ends were trimmed by 8 bases and 3 bases, with 10 bases remaining between them. CDR1 is MNHEY, CDR2 SVGAGI, per germline. CDR3 sequence (DNA): TGTGCCAGCGGGGCAGAGGACTATGGCTACACCTTC. Translated, it gives CASGAEDYGYTF.

The chain joins TRBV11-1 to TRBJ2-5; 8 bases fit TRBD1. This CDR3 is 15 amino acids long. V was clipped by 4 bases and J by 5 bases; unmatched bases: 9. Germline V gene data show CDR1 as SGHAT and CDR2 as FQDESV (reference sequence). The CDR3 loop is CASSYGQGGRETQYF. The CDR3 nucleotides are TGTGCCAGCAGCTACGGACAGGGAGGACGCGAGACCCAGTACTTC.

The V gene is TRBV15, the J gene TRBJ2-3, with 8 bases lining up with TRBD2. Germline CDR1 and CDR2: LNHNV and YYDKDF (reference sequence). CDR3 length: 13 amino acids. J was trimmed by 5 bases and V by 8 bases; bases with no gene match: 6. The CDR3 sequence is CATRAGVLDTQYF. DNA of the CDR3: TGTGCCACCCGAGCGGGAGTCCTAGATACGCAGTATTTT.

The chain couples TRBV3-1 to TRBJ2-3; no clear D. The V and J ends lost 3 bases and 6 bases respectively, with 13 bases between them. This CDR3 comprises 14 residues. Per germline, CDR1 LGHDT and CDR2 YNNKEL (reference sequence). This chain's CDR3 is CASSQGQLPDTQYF. The CDR3 DNA reads as TGTGCCAGCAGCCAGGGCCAACTTCCCGATACGCAGTATTTT.

The CDR3 DNA follows: TGTGCCAGCAGCTCGGACAGGGAGGGTGAAGCTTTCTTT. Encoded protein: CASSSDREGEAFF. The gene calls are TRBV7-9 and TRBJ1-1, with 8 positions matching TRBD1. The CDR3 length is 13 residues. Germline CDR1 and CDR2: SEHNR and FQNEAQ (reference sequence). Trimming took 4 bases from V and 7 from J; bases not matched to a gene: 5.

This clonotype came up a few times. The rearrangement links TRBV5-6 to TRBJ2-1, with D perhaps matching TRBD1 (6 bases). The V end lost 6 bases, the J end lost 4 bases, and 11 bases lay between the germline ends. The CDR3 is 13 residues long. Germline assignment: CDR1 SGHDT and CDR2 YYEEEE. The CDR3 DNA is TGTGCCAGCACCCGCACAGGGTACAATGAGCAGTTCTTC. Residues: CASTRTGYNEQFF.

This chain connects TRBV6-1 to TRBJ2-7; the D gene is possibly TRBD2 (7 bases). This CDR3 is 13 amino acids long. Per germline, CDR1 MNHNS and CDR2 SASEGT. Trimming left V 8 bases short and J 4 bases short, with 15 bases between. The CDR3 loop is CASDDGGLYEQYF. CDR3 nucleotide sequence: TGTGCCAGCGATGACGGGGGGCTGTACGAGCAGTACTTC.

The rearrangement uses TRBV18 and TRBJ2-1; D unresolved. V lost 8 bases and J lost 8, with 13 bases in between. Looked up from germline, CDR1 is KGHSH and CDR2 is LQKENI. The CDR3 is 12 residues long. In DNA form, the CDR3 reads TGTGCCAGCCAACAGTTAGGCTATGAGCAGTTCTTC. Its translation is CASQQLGYEQFF.

This clonotype was found once. V and J are TRBV28 and TRBJ2-2, with TRBD2 matching 9 bases. CDR1 and CDR2 (germline): MDHEN, SYDVKM. V dropped 2 bases and J dropped 4; count of bases not matched to a gene: 5. CDR3 size: 16 residues. The CDR3: CASSLPSGDTTGELFF. CDR3 in DNA: TGTGCCAGCAGTTTACCTAGCGGGGATACCACCGGGGAGCTGTTTTTT.

The chain has TRBV5-1 and TRBJ2-5; the match to TRBD1 covers 8 bases. Germline CDR1 reads SGHRS; CDR2 reads YFSETQ. The CDR3 consists of 14 residues. Trimming cost V 4 bases and J 2 bases; bases outside gene matches: 4. The CDR3 DNA reads as TGCGCCAGCAGCAAACGGGACAGGCAAGAGACCCAGTACTTC. This gives the protein CASSKRDRQETQYF.

In its sample, this clonotype was seen a few times. The chain couples TRBV27 to TRBJ1-4; no reliable D call. Germline V CDR1 and CDR2: MNHEY, SMNVEV (reference sequence). V was pared by 6 bases and J by 6 bases, with 14 bases between. The CDR3 spans 14 residues. CDR3 in DNA: TGTGCCAGCAGCCCCCTGACCCGTTATGAAAAACTGTTTTTT. Encoded protein: CASSPLTRYEKLFF.

The V gene is TRBV2, the J gene TRBJ2-5; D may match TRBD1 or TRBD2 (7 bases each). Trimming removed 11 bases at V and 11 bases at J, with 21 bases between. The CDR3 has 12 residues. The germline gives CDR1 SNHLY, CDR2 FYNNEI. CDR3 DNA: TGTGCCTCCAGGGGGGGGGTCCATGAGCAGTACTTC. Translation: CASRGGVHEQYF. Filled out from reference TRBV2 and TRBJ2-5, the complete variable domain reads EPEVTQTPSHQVTQMGQEVILRCVPISNHLYFYWYRQILGQKVEFLVSFYNNEISEKSEIFDDQFSVERPDGSNFTLKIRSTKLEDSAMYFCASRGGVHEQYFGPGTRLLVL.

The J gene is TRBJ2-7, the V gene TRBV6-5, with 7 nucleotides matching TRBD1. Germline assignment: CDR1 MNHEY and CDR2 SVGAGI. This CDR3 contains 15 residues. Trimming cost V 2 bases and J 5 bases; bases outside gene matches: 9. The CDR3: CASSYRGGGMDEQYF. The CDR3 DNA sequence: TGTGCCAGCAGTTACCGAGGGGGCGGAATGGACGAGCAGTACTTC.

This chain connects TRBV2 to TRBJ2-1, with 9 bases fitting TRBD2. V lost 1 base to trimming and J lost 3 bases; unmatched junction nucleotides: 1. CDR1 SNHLY and CDR2 FYNNEI come from the germline V gene. CDR3 size: 15 residues. The CDR3 DNA sequence: TGTGCCAGCAGTGAAGTGACTAGCGGCTACAATGAGCAGTTCTTC. It yields the protein CASSEVTSGYNEQFF.

With respect to this clonotype: At one boundary the junction diverges from the germline segment, which might be a read error. This sequence joins TRBV20-1 and TRBJ2-1; D possibly corresponds to TRBD1 (7 bases). CDR3 length: 15 residues. The germline V gene has CDR1 DFQATT and CDR2 SNEGSKA (reference sequence). The CDR3 is CSASAREIGGNGQFF. Here the CDR3 DNA reads TGCAGTGCTAGCGCCCGGGAGATAGGGGGCAATGGGCAGTTCTTC.

This chain joins TRBV27 and TRBJ1-5; maybe TRBD1 (6 bases). Trimming removed 7 bases from V and 0 bases from J, with 19 bases in between. Germline loops: CDR1 MNHEY, CDR2 SMNVEV (reference sequence). The CDR3 totals 17 residues. The CDR3 coding sequence is TGTGCCAGCACCCTGCCTGTGGGGGGGCATAGCAATCAGCCCCAGCATTTT. Translating gives CASTLPVGGHSNQPQHF.

As concerns this clonotype: This may be a read error, as it is one base from a much larger clone. The gene calls are TRBV7-7 and TRBJ2-1; D is ambiguous. This CDR3 is 13 amino acids long. Germline V gene sequence: CDR1 SSHAT, CDR2 FNYEAQ (reference sequence). The V end was cut by 1 base, the J end by 13 bases, with 14 bases between. The CDR3 sequence: CASSLVGQAAQFF. CDR3 DNA sequence: TGTGCCAGCAGCTTAGTCGGCCAGGCGGCCCAGTTCTTC.

V usage is TRBV15 and J usage is TRBJ2-1; the D is unclear. V was trimmed by 2 bases and J by 3 bases, leaving 8 bases between them. The germline CDR1 and CDR2 sequences are LNHNV and YYDKDF (reference sequence). This CDR3 is 14 amino acids long. CDR3 protein: CATSRNEDYNEQFF. CDR3 in DNA: TGTGCCACCAGCAGAAACGAGGACTACAATGAGCAGTTCTTC.

Ten or more counts support this clonotype. The rearrangement uses TRBV29-1 and TRBJ2-7, with 8 bases identical to TRBD1. Looked up from germline, CDR1 is SQVTM and CDR2 is ANQGSEA. The V segment lost 6 bases and the J segment 3 bases; nucleotides outside the gene matches: 10. The CDR3 is 14 residues long. CDR3 loop: CSVAGGTGSYEQYF. The CDR3 DNA sequence: TGCAGCGTGGCAGGGGGCACAGGCAGCTACGAGCAGTACTTC.

The chain couples TRBV9 to TRBJ1-2; D is uncertain. V dropped 4 bases and J dropped 13 bases, with 14 bases sitting between them. Germline V gene lookup returns CDR1 SGDLS and CDR2 YYNGEE. The CDR3 sequence is 11 residues long. CDR3 in amino acids: CASSPDGRATF. The CDR3 DNA reads as TGTGCCAGCAGCCCGGACGGGCGGGCCACCTTC.

This clonotype showed up just a few times. The chain combines TRBV5-1 with TRBJ2-1; D not resolved. V lost 4 bases and J lost 9, with 17 bases in between. Germline V gene lookup returns CDR1 SGHRS and CDR2 YFSETQ. CDR3 length: 14 amino acids. This CDR3 reads CASSLDLSFPEQFF. DNA for the CDR3: TGCGCCAGCAGCCTGGATCTTTCTTTCCCTGAGCAGTTCTTC.

This clonotype has just one count. The chain uses TRBV20-1 and TRBJ1-4; perhaps TRBD1 as D (6 bases). The CDR3 contains 16 residues. From germline, CDR1 is DFQATT and CDR2 SNEGSKA (reference sequence). The germline V and J ends were trimmed by 3 bases and 8 bases, with 22 bases remaining between them. The CDR3 loop reads CSARRGAGSMPEKLFF. The CDR3 DNA is TGCAGTGCTAGGAGGGGGGCAGGTAGTATGCCGGAAAAACTGTTTTTT.

This rearrangement joins TRBV20-1 to TRBJ2-1, with D unclear. The CDR3 contains 15 residues. Germline assignment: CDR1 DFQATT and CDR2 SNEGSKA (reference sequence). V lost 2 bases to trimming and J lost 5 bases, with 16 bases between them. The CDR3 sequence is CSARSPAVSHNEQFF. The CDR3 DNA follows: TGCAGTGCTAGATCCCCGGCAGTATCGCACAATGAGCAGTTCTTC.

This clonotype was counted a few times. The chain is built from TRBV6-1 and TRBJ2-7; 7 bases line up with TRBD2. The CDR3 has 12 residues. Germline assignment: CDR1 MNHNS and CDR2 SASEGT. With 7 bases clipped from V and 4 bases from J, the junction kept 4 bases outside the gene matches. The CDR3 is CASIRAGYEQYF. The DNA for the CDR3 is TGTGCCAGCATTCGAGCGGGATACGAGCAGTACTTC.